This T cell receptor (beta chain) appears in the sequencing data of a study of human T cells and chemical hapten exposure. This clonotype was counted only a few times. TCRdb reanalysed the RACE reads using MiXCR and keeps one entry per CDR3 protein. Among approximately 90,000 distinct CDR3 sequences listed, 11% were seen once. Time point: patch test 2, 6 weeks after DPC sensitization. Treatment: therapeutic diphenylcyclopropenone sensitization with weekly scalp DPC. The donor pool consisted of alopecia patients aged 18 to 70 years, considered suitable for DPC. The CDR3 is made up of 15 amino acids. The V gene lost 6 bases and the J gene lost 0 bases, with 14 bases spanning the gap. Per the germline V gene, CDR1 is MNHEY and CDR2 is SVGEGT.

V usage is TRBV6-2 or TRBV6-3 and J usage is TRBJ1-1, with TRBD1 as a possible D gene (5 bases). This TCR was sampled from a man aged 40-55 years with alopecia areata. Some clones in this sample may be carry-over from other donors' samples. Sequencing used whole blood, obtained in connection with sensitization to the hapten diphenylcyclopropenone (DPC). The DNA for the CDR3 is TGTGCCAGCAGCCCAAACTGGGGCTTGAACACTGAAGCTTTCTTT. Encoded protein: CASSPNWGLNTEAFF.